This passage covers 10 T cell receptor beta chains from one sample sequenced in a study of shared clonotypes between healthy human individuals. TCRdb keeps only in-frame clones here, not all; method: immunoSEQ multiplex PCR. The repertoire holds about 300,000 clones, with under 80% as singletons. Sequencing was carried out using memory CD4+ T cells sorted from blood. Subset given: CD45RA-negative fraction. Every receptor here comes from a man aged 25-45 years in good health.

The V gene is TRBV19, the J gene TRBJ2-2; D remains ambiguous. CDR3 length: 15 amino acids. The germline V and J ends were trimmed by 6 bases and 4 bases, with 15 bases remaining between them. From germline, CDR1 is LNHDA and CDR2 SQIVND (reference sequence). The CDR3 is CASSPPIRITGELFF. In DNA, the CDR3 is TGTGCCAGTAGCCCTCCAATTCGAATCACCGGGGAGCTGTTTTTT.

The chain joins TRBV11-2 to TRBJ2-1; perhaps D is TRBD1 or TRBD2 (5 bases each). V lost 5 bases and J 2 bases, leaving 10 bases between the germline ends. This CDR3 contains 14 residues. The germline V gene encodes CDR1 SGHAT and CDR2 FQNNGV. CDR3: CASSGTLTYNEQFF. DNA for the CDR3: TGTGCCAGCAGCGGGACCCTTACCTACAATGAGCAGTTCTTC.

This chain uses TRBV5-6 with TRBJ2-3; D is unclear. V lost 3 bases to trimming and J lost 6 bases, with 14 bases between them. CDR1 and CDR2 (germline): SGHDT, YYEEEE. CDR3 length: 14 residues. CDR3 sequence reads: CASSSIYREDTQYF. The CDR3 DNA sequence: TGTGCCAGCAGCTCGATATACCGTGAGGATACGCAGTATTTT.

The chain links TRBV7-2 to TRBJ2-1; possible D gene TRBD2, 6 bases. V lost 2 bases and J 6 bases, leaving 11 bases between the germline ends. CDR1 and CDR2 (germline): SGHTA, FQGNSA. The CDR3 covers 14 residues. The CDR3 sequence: CASSLLIGGNEQFF. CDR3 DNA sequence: TGTGCCAGCAGCTTACTTATCGGGGGCAATGAGCAGTTCTTC.

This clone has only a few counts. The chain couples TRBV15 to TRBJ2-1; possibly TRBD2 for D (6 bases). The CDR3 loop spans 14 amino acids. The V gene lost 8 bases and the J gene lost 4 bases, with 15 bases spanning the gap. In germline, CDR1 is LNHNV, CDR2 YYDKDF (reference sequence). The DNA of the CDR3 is TGTGCCACCGGGGCGGGGAAGGCGTACAATGAGCAGTTCTTC. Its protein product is CATGAGKAYNEQFF.

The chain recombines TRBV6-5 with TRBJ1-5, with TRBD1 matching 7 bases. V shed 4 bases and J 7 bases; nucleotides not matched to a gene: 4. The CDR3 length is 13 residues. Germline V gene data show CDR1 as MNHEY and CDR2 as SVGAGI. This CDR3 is CASSSDRAQPQHF. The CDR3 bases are TGTGCCAGCAGTTCCGACAGGGCCCAGCCCCAGCATTTT.

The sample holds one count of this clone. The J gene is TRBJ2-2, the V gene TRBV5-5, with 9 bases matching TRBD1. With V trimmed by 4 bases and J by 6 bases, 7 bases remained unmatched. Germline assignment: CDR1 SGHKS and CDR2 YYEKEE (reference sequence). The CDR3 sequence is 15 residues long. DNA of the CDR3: TGTGCCAGCAGCCAAACACAGGGGGCGCCCGGGGAGCTGTTTTTT. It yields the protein CASSQTQGAPGELFF. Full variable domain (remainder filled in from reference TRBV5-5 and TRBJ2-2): DAGVTQSPTHLIKTRGQQVTLRCSPISGHKSVSWYQQVLGQGPQFIFQYYEKEERGRGNFPDRFSARQFPNYSSELNVNALLLGDSALYLCASSQTQGAPGELFFGEGSRLTVL.

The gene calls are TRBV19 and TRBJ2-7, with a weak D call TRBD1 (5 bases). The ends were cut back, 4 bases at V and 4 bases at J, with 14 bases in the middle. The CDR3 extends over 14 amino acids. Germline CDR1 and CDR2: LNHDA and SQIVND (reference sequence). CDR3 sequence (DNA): TGTGCCAGTAGTAGTGCGAAGCAGGGTTACGAGCAGTACTTC. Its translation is CASSSAKQGYEQYF.

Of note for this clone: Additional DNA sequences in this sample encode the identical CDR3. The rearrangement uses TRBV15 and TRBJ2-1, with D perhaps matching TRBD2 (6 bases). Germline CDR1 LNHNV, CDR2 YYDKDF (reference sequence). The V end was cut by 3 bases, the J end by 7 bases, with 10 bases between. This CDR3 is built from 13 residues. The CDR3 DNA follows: TGTGCCACCAGCAGCGGGACTTATAATGAGCAGTTCTTC. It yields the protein CATSSGTYNEQFF. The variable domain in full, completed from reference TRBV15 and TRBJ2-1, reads DAMVIQNPRYQVTQFGKPVTLSCSQTLNHNVMYWYQQKSSQAPKLLFHYYDKDFNNEADTPDNFQSRRPNTSFCFLDIRSPGLGDTAMYLCATSSGTYNEQFFGPGTRLTVL.

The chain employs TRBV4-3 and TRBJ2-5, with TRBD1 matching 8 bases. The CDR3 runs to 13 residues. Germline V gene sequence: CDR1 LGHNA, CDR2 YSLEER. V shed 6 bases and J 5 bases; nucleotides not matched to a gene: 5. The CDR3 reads CASSPTGVETQYF. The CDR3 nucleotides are TGCGCCAGCAGTCCGACAGGGGTCGAGACCCAGTACTTC.